The 5 T cell receptor beta chains reported below all come from one sample, sequenced in a study of Graves' ophthalmopathy and Graves' hyperthyroidism. The authors amplified TCR beta CDR3 regions from RNA transcripts. RT-PCR was first run with HTBI primers, then multiplex PCR in a second round. TCRdb independently ran MiXCR on the multiplex PCR reads; one entry per CDR3 protein. The data contain about 1.2 million distinct CDR3 sequences, approximately 35% of them singletons. Sequenced: peripheral blood or thyroid tissue (not recorded which). These TCRs come from an adult man with Graves' hyperthyroidism.

As regards this clonotype: A much larger clone differs from this one at a single base, so this may be a read error. The chain employs TRBV20-1 and TRBJ1-1; D unclear. There are 15 residues in the CDR3. Germline V gives CDR1 DFQATT, CDR2 SNEGSKA (reference sequence). Trimming pared 2 bases from V and 3 bases from J, leaving 16 bases between. The CDR3 reads CSARFFLGLDTEAFF. The CDR3 nucleotides read TGCAGTGCTAGATTTTTCCTAGGGTTGGACACTGAAGCTTTCTTT.

Only a few counts were recorded for this clonotype. The V and J genes are TRBV9 and TRBJ1-5, with D perhaps TRBD1 (5 bases). The CDR3 covers 14 residues. Germline loops: CDR1 SGDLS, CDR2 YYNGEE. Trimming shortened V by 2 bases and J by 11 bases, and 17 bases separated the two germline ends. The CDR3 DNA reads TGTGCCAGCAGCGTTAGCGGGACCCAAGAGACCCAGCATTTT. It encodes CASSVSGTQETQHF. The full variable domain, completed using reference TRBV9 and TRBJ1-5, is DSGVTQTPKHLITATGQRVTLRCSPRSGDLSVYWYQQSLDQGLQFLIQYYNGEERAKGNILERFSAQQFPDLHSELNLSSLELGDSALYFCASSVSGTQETQHFGDGTRLSIL.

CDR3 coding DNA: TGTGCCAGCTGGTCGGGGAGTAATCAGCCCCAGCATTTT. As protein: CASWSGSNQPQHF. J is TRBJ1-5 and V is TRBV6-5; D not resolved. This CDR3 has 13 amino acids. V lost 8 bases and J lost 4, with 12 bases in between. Germline V gene sequence: CDR1 MNHEY, CDR2 SVGAGI.

As for this clonotype: Just one base apart from a much larger clone, this may be a read error. V is TRBV7-2 and J is TRBJ1-4; no firm D call. Germline V gene sequence: CDR1 SGHTA, CDR2 FQGNSA. The length of the CDR3 is 16 residues. V was cut by 1 base and J by 5 bases, with 14 bases left in between. CDR3 bases: TGTGCCAGCAGCTTAGATTTCTATTCGGAAAATGAAAAACTGTTTTTT. Protein sequence: CASSLDFYSENEKLFF.

The chain carries TRBV27 and TRBJ1-1, with 7 positions matching TRBD1. CDR1 is MNHEY, CDR2 SMNVEV, per germline (reference sequence). V shed 5 bases and J 4 bases; nucleotides not matched to a gene: 7. This CDR3 is built from 14 residues. This CDR3 is CASSEQGMFTEAFF. The CDR3 region has the DNA TGTGCCAGCAGTGAACAGGGGATGTTCACTGAAGCTTTCTTT.